This T cell receptor beta chain was found in a study of early T cells in non-severe SARS-CoV-2 infection. Study information: The study sequenced bulk RNA from unsorted whole blood, with chains unpaired. Broader study findings: In VDJdb matching, anti-spike CD8 responses were favored while private and CD4 specificities went missing.

MiXCR, applied by TCRdb to the 5' RACE reads, yields one record per CDR3 protein. The sample includes about 48,000 distinct CDR3 sequences, around 10% of them seen just once. The sample holds many counts of this clonotype. Its antigen remains unknown. The sequence was collected from an adult who was a healthcare worker with PCR-confirmed SARS-CoV-2 infection or an uninfected control (not recorded which). The material sequenced was whole blood.

This CDR3 reads CASSLMGLADYNEQFF. The CDR3 DNA reads as TGTGCCAGCAGCTTAATGGGACTAGCGGACTACAATGAGCAGTTCTTC. V usage is TRBV7-9 and J usage is TRBJ2-1; 11 positions agree with TRBD2. The CDR3 runs 16 residues. CDR1 and CDR2 (germline): SEHNR, FQNEAQ (reference sequence). Trimming took 2 bases from V and 3 from J; bases not matched to a gene: 3.